Below, one T cell receptor beta chain is given with its context. The entry originates in a study of glioma-infiltrating T cells after dendritic cell vaccination. About the research overall: Patients received three intradermal dendritic cell vaccine injections at biweekly intervals.

The data were produced by immunoSEQ multiplex PCR, yet TCRdb's version contains in-frame clones alone and is incomplete. The table has around 96,000 clones, about 80% seen once. The CDR3 extends over 14 amino acids. Germline V gene sequence: CDR1 SGHTA, CDR2 FQGNSA. V gave up 5 bases and J gave up 8 bases; unmatched junction bases: 2. This chain joins TRBV7-2 and TRBJ2-1; 14 nucleotides line up with TRBD2. This specimen consisted of blood, obtained before dendritic cell vaccination. This receptor was taken from a human donor with glioblastoma. The CDR3 sequence is CASSTGLAGDEQFF. The CDR3 bases are TGTGCCAGCAGCACGGGACTAGCGGGGGATGAGCAGTTCTTC.